Below, 18 T cell receptor beta chains from the same sample are listed, as sequenced in a study of cytomegalovirus exposure and HLA in healthy donors. The PCR employed 60 Vbeta primers together with 13 Jbeta primers. The method was immunoSEQ multiplex PCR; TCRdb's version includes in-frame clones alone and lacks a portion of them. This table has fewer than 200,000 clones, 82% appearing once. Input material: PBMCs. All receptors derive from a male donor in good health and CMV-seronegative.

The chain joins TRBV27 to TRBJ2-5, with D maybe TRBD1 (5 bases). This CDR3 region has 15 residues. V lost 3 bases and J lost 5, with 16 bases in between. Germline V lookup: CDR1 MNHEY, CDR2 SMNVEV (reference sequence). This CDR3 is CASSFSSRDRETQYF. The CDR3 nucleotides read TGTGCCAGCAGTTTCAGCAGCAGGGATCGCGAGACCCAGTACTTC.

This chain connects TRBV18 to TRBJ2-5, with 7 bases fitting TRBD2. Germline V lookup: CDR1 KGHSH, CDR2 LQKENI. CDR3 size: 17 residues. With V trimmed by 2 bases and J by 1 base, 10 bases remained unmatched. Written as DNA, the CDR3 is TGTGCCAGCTCACCATTGCGTAATAGCGGGCCCCAAGAGACCCAGTACTTC. This codes for CASSPLRNSGPQETQYF.

The chain couples TRBV7-3 to TRBJ2-3; 11 bases match TRBD2. Looked up from germline, CDR1 is SGHTA and CDR2 is FQGTGA. The CDR3 covers 16 residues. V lost 7 bases, J lost 3 bases, and 9 bases stayed unmatched. Written as DNA, the CDR3 is TGTGCCAGCACCGAACTAGCGGGGGAGGTTACAGATACGCAGTATTTT. Amino acids: CASTELAGEVTDTQYF.

The V gene is TRBV10-3, the J gene TRBJ2-3; 7 bases agree with TRBD2. The CDR3 totals 15 residues. Losses at the gene ends were 6 bases for V and 0 bases for J; bases not matched to a gene: 6. CDR1 and CDR2 (germline): ENHRY, SYGVKD. The CDR3 is CAISRGVASTDTQYF. Here the CDR3 DNA reads TGTGCCATCAGCCGGGGGGTCGCGAGCACAGATACGCAGTATTTT.

This clone was detected a few times. This chain links TRBV19 with TRBJ2-1; D is perhaps TRBD2 (5 bases). Looked up from germline, CDR1 is LNHDA and CDR2 is SQIVND (reference sequence). There are 11 residues in the CDR3. Trimming removed 7 bases from V and 8 bases from J, with 9 bases in between. In DNA, the CDR3 is TGTGCCAGTATTCTGCGGGATGAGCAGTTCTTC. Residues: CASILRDEQFF.

The CDR3 loop reads CASSEGLAGIGELFF. Here the CDR3 DNA reads TGTGCCAGCAGCGAGGGACTAGCGGGCATCGGGGAGCTGTTTTTT. The V and J genes are TRBV7-9 and TRBJ2-2; 12 nucleotides line up with TRBD2. Looked up from germline, CDR1 is SEHNR and CDR2 is FQNEAQ (reference sequence). The length of the CDR3 is 15 residues. The V segment lost 5 bases and the J segment 7 bases; nucleotides outside the gene matches: 5.

This rearrangement joins TRBV6-5 to TRBJ2-7, with D maybe TRBD1 (6 bases). Trimming removed 10 bases from V and 2 bases from J, with 18 bases in between. The germline V gene has CDR1 MNHEY and CDR2 SVGAGI. The CDR3 sequence is 14 residues long. The DNA of the CDR3 is TGTGCCACCACCCCCCTCAGGGGTGCCTACGAGCAGTACTTC. Protein product: CATTPLRGAYEQYF.

The chain has TRBV19 and TRBJ1-6, with 8 bases matching TRBD1. The CDR3 runs to 14 residues. V was clipped by 6 bases and J by 4 bases; unmatched bases: 2. Germline values: CDR1 LNHDA, CDR2 SQIVND (reference sequence). The CDR3 nucleotides are TGTGCCAGTAGGGGGACAGGTTATAATTCACCCCTCCACTTT. As protein: CASRGTGYNSPLHF.

V is TRBV25-1 and J is TRBJ1-2; D is possibly TRBD1 (6 bases). Germline V gives CDR1 MGHDK, CDR2 SYGVNS. Trimming removed 6 bases at V and 8 bases at J, with 16 bases between. The CDR3 is 13 residues long. Here the CDR3 DNA reads TGTGCCAGCAGGGGAATCTCAGGGGCCGGCTACACCTTC. Protein sequence: CASRGISGAGYTF.

V usage is TRBV28 and J usage is TRBJ1-1, with 8 bases that match TRBD1. The CDR3 has 12 amino acids. Germline V lookup: CDR1 MDHEN, CDR2 SYDVKM. V gave up 5 bases and J gave up 10 bases; unmatched junction bases: 6. The DNA for the CDR3 is TGTGCCAGCAGTGCCAGGGGGCGGCTAGCTTTCTTT. This encodes CASSARGRLAFF.

Note on this clone: Other DNA sequences in this specimen translate into the identical CDR3. The V call is TRBV7-9, the J call TRBJ2-3; TRBD2 matches 9 bases. Germline loops: CDR1 SEHNR, CDR2 FQNEAQ (reference sequence). This CDR3 spans 14 amino acids. Unmatched junction bases numbered 4, after V lost 4 bases and J lost 5 bases. The CDR3 DNA sequence: TGTGCCAGCAGCTCCGCGGGGGGGGTAGATACGCAGTATTTT. Translation: CASSSAGGVDTQYF.

V and J are TRBV7-9 and TRBJ1-3; 7 nucleotides align to TRBD1. V trimming: 5 bases; J trimming: 5 bases; junction bases outside the gene matches: 6. This CDR3 has 14 amino acids. The germline CDR1 and CDR2 sequences are SEHNR and FQNEAQ (reference sequence). As DNA, the CDR3 is TGTGCCAGCAGCCCCTCGGGACAGCGAAACACCATATATTTT. Amino acids: CASSPSGQRNTIYF.

The V and J genes are TRBV18 and TRBJ1-2, with a tentative D call TRBD1 (5 bases). Trimming took off 2 bases at V and 4 bases at J, with 8 bases between the two ends. This CDR3 is built from 13 residues. Germline V gene data show CDR1 as KGHSH and CDR2 as LQKENI. This CDR3 reads CASSPGGSYGYTF. Written as DNA, the CDR3 is TGTGCCAGCTCACCAGGGGGGTCCTATGGCTACACCTTC.

V gene TRBV5-1 combines with J gene TRBJ2-4; D might be TRBD1 (6 bases). This CDR3 is 13 amino acids long. The V gene's germline CDR1 is SGHRS and CDR2 YFSETQ. V shed 2 bases and J shed 8 bases, with 11 bases lying between them. CDR3 loop: CASSLQGEDIQYF. Written as DNA, the CDR3 is TGCGCCAGCAGCTTACAGGGAGAGGACATTCAGTACTTC.

The CDR3 loop is CASSKGLADPYEQYF. CDR3 nucleotides: TGCGCCAGCAGTAAGGGACTAGCGGACCCCTACGAGCAGTACTTC. The gene calls are TRBV10-1 and TRBJ2-7; TRBD2 agrees at 11 bases. With 5 bases clipped from V and 2 bases from J, the junction kept 5 bases outside the gene matches. The CDR3 sequence is 15 residues long. CDR1 and CDR2 (germline): WNHNN, SYGVQD (reference sequence).

This sequence joins TRBV25-1 and TRBJ2-1, with D unresolved. Germline V lookup: CDR1 MGHDK, CDR2 SYGVNS. The CDR3 runs 11 residues. Trimming removed 5 bases from V and 12 bases from J, with 11 bases in between. CDR3 in amino acids: CASSIPVGQFF. DNA for the CDR3: TGTGCCAGCAGTATCCCCGTCGGGCAGTTCTTC.

This chain connects TRBV6-5 to TRBJ2-4, with D perhaps TRBD1 (5 bases). The CDR3 totals 14 residues. From germline, CDR1 is MNHEY and CDR2 SVGAGI. V was clipped by 6 bases and J by 4 bases, with 13 bases between them. CDR3 residues: CASSPRDTKNIQYF. The CDR3 DNA follows: TGTGCCAGCAGCCCCAGGGATACTAAAAACATTCAGTACTTC.

The DNA for the CDR3 is TGTGCCAGTAGTATGGGAGGCTCAAGGAGACCCTACGAGCAGTACTTC. It encodes CASSMGGSRRPYEQYF. V is TRBV19 and J is TRBJ2-5; tentative D call: TRBD2 (6 bases). The last part of the DNA fits TRBJ2-7 better; the J call may be wrong. Germline V gene sequence: CDR1 LNHDA, CDR2 SQIVND (reference sequence). The CDR3 totals 16 residues.